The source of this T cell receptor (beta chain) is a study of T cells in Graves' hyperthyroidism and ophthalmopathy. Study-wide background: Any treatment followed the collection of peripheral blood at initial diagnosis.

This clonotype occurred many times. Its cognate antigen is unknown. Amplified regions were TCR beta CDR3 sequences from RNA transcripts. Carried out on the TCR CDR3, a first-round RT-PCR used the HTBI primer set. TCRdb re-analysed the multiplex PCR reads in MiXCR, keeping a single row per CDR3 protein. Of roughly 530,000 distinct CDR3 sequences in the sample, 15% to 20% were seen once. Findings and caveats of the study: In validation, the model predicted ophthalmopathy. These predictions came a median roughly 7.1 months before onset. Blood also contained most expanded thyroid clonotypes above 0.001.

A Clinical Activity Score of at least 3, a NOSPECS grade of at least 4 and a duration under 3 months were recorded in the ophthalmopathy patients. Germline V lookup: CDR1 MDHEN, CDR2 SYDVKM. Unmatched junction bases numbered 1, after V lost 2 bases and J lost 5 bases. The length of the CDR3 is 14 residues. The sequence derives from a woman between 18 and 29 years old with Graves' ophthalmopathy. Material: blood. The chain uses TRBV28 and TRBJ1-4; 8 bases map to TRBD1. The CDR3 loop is CASSLTGGNEKLFF. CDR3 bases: TGTGCCAGCAGTTTAACAGGGGGAAATGAAAAACTGTTTTTT. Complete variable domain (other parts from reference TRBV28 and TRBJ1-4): DVKVTQSSRYLVKRTGEKVFLECVQDMDHENMFWYRQDPGLGLRLIYFSYDVKMKEKGDIPEGYSVSREKKERFSLILESASTNQTSMYLCASSLTGGNEKLFFGSGTQLSVL.